Below, 27 T cell receptor beta chains from the same sample are listed, as sequenced in a study of blood T cells in healthy people across ages. A second PCR, run for roughly 6 to 11 cycles, used a sample-barcoded 5' primer plus a J-beta primer mix. A single record per CDR3 protein comes from TCRdb applying MiXCR to the 5' RACE reads. The sample holds 650,000 to 700,000 distinct CDR3 sequences; less than 40% are singletons and the top ten take just over 15%. Sequenced input: blood. The source is an elderly woman in good health.

The genes are TRBV12-3 or TRBV12-4 and TRBJ2-4; a weak D match, TRBD1 (5 bases). The DNA end is more similar to TRBJ2-7, so the J call may be wrong. This CDR3 is built from 14 residues. CDR3 coding DNA: TGTGCCAGCAGTTTTGGGCAGGGCCCTAACGAGCAGTACTTC. As protein: CASSFGQGPNEQYF.

The table lists this clonotype with many counts. The rearrangement joins TRBV5-6 to TRBJ2-3; D possibly corresponds to TRBD2 (7 bases). The CDR3 is 14 residues long. From germline, CDR1 is SGHDT and CDR2 YYEEEE. V was pared by 7 bases and J by 2 bases, with 14 bases between. CDR3 in DNA: TGTGCCAGCTTGAGGGGGGGATACACAGATACGCAGTATTTT. Translation: CASLRGGYTDTQYF.

This clonotype was detected only a few times. CDR3 residues: CASRAGGEGGYNEQFF. Written as DNA, the CDR3 is TGTGCCAGCAGGGCGGGAGGGGAAGGGGGCTACAATGAGCAGTTCTTC. This chain connects TRBV2 to TRBJ2-1; 9 nucleotides agree with TRBD2. The CDR3 covers 16 residues. CDR1 SNHLY and CDR2 FYNNEI come from the germline V gene. With V trimmed by 6 bases and J by 3 bases, 9 bases remained unmatched.

V gene TRBV5-1 combines with J gene TRBJ2-4, with 7 bases fitting TRBD1. V was clipped by 6 bases and J by 15 bases; unmatched bases: 21. The CDR3 covers 15 residues. Germline V gene sequence: CDR1 SGHRS, CDR2 YFSETQ. The CDR3 reads CASTLDGTAEETRYF. For the CDR3, the DNA is TGCGCCAGCACCCTGGACGGGACAGCGGAAGAGACCCGGTACTTC. The entire variable domain, with the rest obtained from reference TRBV5-1 and TRBJ2-4, is as follows: KAGVTQTPRYLIKTRGQQVTLSCSPISGHRSVSWYQQTPGQGLQFLFEYFSETQRNKGNFPGRFSGRQFSNSRSEMNVSTLELGDSALYLCASTLDGTAEETRYFGAGTRLSVL.

This chain connects TRBV27 to TRBJ1-4; TRBD1 matches 7 bases. Germline V gene data show CDR1 as MNHEY and CDR2 as SMNVEV (reference sequence). The CDR3 runs to 14 residues. V shed 5 bases, J shed 8 bases, and the junction held 8 bases outside the gene matches. In DNA form, the CDR3 reads TGTGCCAGCAGTAACACAGGGGTGAGCGAAAAACTGTTTTTT. It is translated as CASSNTGVSEKLFF.

Note on this clonotype: One end of the junction does not line up with germline, which may come from a read error. The chain combines TRBV5-5 with TRBJ2-7; D may be TRBD1 or TRBD2 (6 bases each). Germline assignment: CDR1 SGHKS and CDR2 YYEKEE (reference sequence). CDR3 length equals 15 residues. The CDR3 reads CASSRPQGLDYGQYF. The CDR3 coding sequence is TGTGCCAGCAGCCGACCACAGGGATTGGACTACGGGCAGTACTTC.

In this sample, this clonotype turned up a few times. A junction boundary mismatches the germline segment, possibly from a read error. This rearrangement joins TRBV7-9 to TRBJ2-4; 8 bases are a match to TRBD1. The tail of the sequence fits TRBJ2-7 better, so the J call may be wrong. The CDR3 length is 13 residues. The V gene's germline CDR1 is SEHNR and CDR2 FQNEAQ (reference sequence). For the CDR3, the DNA is TGTGCTAGCAACGTGCAGGGGGCGTACGAGCAGTACTTC. This gives the protein CASNVQGAYEQYF.

This clonotype was observed many times. The chain is built from TRBV20-1 and TRBJ2-7; D gene uncertain. The CDR3 has 13 residues. Trimming stripped 5 bases from V and 3 bases from J, with 14 bases between. Germline lookup yields CDR1 DFQATT and CDR2 SNEGSKA (reference sequence). For the CDR3, the DNA is TGCAGTGCTCCGACGGGTTATAACTACGAGCAGTACTTC. As protein: CSAPTGYNYEQYF.

The gene calls are TRBV6-1 and TRBJ2-7; D uncertain. Germline V gives CDR1 MNHNS, CDR2 SASEGT. This CDR3 contains 13 residues. V was shortened by 2 bases and J by 7 bases, with 12 bases between the two germline ends. CDR3 coding DNA: TGTGCCAGCAGTGAAACCCAGTACAATGAGCAGTACTTC. This encodes CASSETQYNEQYF.

The table lists this clonotype with many counts. This chain links TRBV20-1 with TRBJ2-4; D is ambiguous. Germline-derived CDR1 and CDR2 are DFQATT and SNEGSKA (reference sequence). CDR3 length: 16 amino acids. The V end lost 5 bases, the J end lost 1 base, and 18 bases lay between the germline ends. The CDR3 is CSAPDPRTAAKNIQYF. The CDR3 DNA follows: TGCAGTGCTCCCGACCCTCGGACGGCCGCCAAAAACATTCAGTACTTC.

The chain employs TRBV11-3 and TRBJ2-5, with a possible D match to TRBD2 (5 bases). V dropped 5 bases and J dropped 2 bases, with 12 bases sitting between them. The CDR3 has 14 amino acids. CDR1 and CDR2 (germline): SGHNT, YENEEA. The CDR3 here is CASSPGLGQETQYF. CDR3 DNA sequence: TGTGCCAGCAGCCCTGGACTGGGGCAAGAGACCCAGTACTTC. Based on the CDR3 plus reference TRBV11-3 and TRBJ2-5, the full variable domain is EAGVVQSPRYKIIEKKQPVAFWCNPISGHNTLYWYLQNLGQGPELLIRYENEEAVDDSQLPKDRFSAERLKGVDSTLKIQPAELGDSAVYLCASSPGLGQETQYFGPGTRLLVL.

The DNA for the CDR3 is TGTGCCAGCAGTTACCCGCAACAGGGTAAACAGCCCCAGCATTTT. This codes for CASSYPQQGKQPQHF. This chain uses TRBV6-2 or TRBV6-3 with TRBJ1-5; maybe TRBD1 (6 bases). There are 15 residues in the CDR3. Germline CDR1 MNHEY, CDR2 SVGEGT. Deletions cut 2 bases from V and 7 bases from J, with 15 bases between.

There are a few counts of this clonotype. At one end, the junction sequence differs from germline, possibly due to a read error. The V and J genes are TRBV12-3 or TRBV12-4 and TRBJ2-3, with 11 bases lining up with TRBD2. CDR3 size: 15 residues. The CDR3 DNA is TGTGCCAGCAGTATAGCGGGGGGGCCGGCAGATACGCAGTATTTT. This sequence encodes CASSIAGGPADTQYF.

Ten or more counts support this clonotype. CDR3 sequence: CSVAVPPNYGYTF. The CDR3, as DNA: TGCAGCGTTGCCGTACCGCCTAACTATGGCTACACCTTC. The chain is built from TRBV29-1 and TRBJ1-2, with D unresolved. Trimming took 4 bases from V and 0 from J, leaving 9 bases between them. This CDR3 is built from 13 residues. The germline V gene has CDR1 SQVTM and CDR2 ANQGSEA. Variable domain in full (rest from reference TRBV29-1 and TRBJ1-2): SAVISQKPSRDICQRGTSLTIQCQVDSQVTMMFWYRQQPGQSLTLIATANQGSEATYESGFVIDKFPISRPNLTFSTLTVSNMSPEDSSIYLCSVAVPPNYGYTFGSGTRLTVV.

CDR3 sequence (DNA): TGTGCCAGCAGAAAGGGGGACACTGAAGCTTTCTTT. Translated: CASRKGDTEAFF. The V call is TRBV7-2, the J call TRBJ1-1; possibly TRBD1 for D (6 bases). The V end was cut by 6 bases, the J end by 3 bases, with 8 bases between. The germline gives CDR1 SGHTA, CDR2 FQGNSA. This CDR3 has 12 residues.

Regarding this clonotype: This sequence may be a read error, since a much larger clone differs from it by one base. J is TRBJ2-1 and V is TRBV18, with 7 bases that match TRBD1. In germline, CDR1 is KGHSH, CDR2 LQKENI. The CDR3 runs 16 residues. CDR3 DNA: TGTGCCAGCTCACCCGCTCAGGTGGACAGGATGAATGGGCAGTTCTTC. Protein: CASSPAQVDRMNGQFF. The complete variable domain, with remaining parts taken from reference TRBV18 and TRBJ2-1, reads NAGVMQNPRHLVRRRGQEARLRCSPMKGHSHVYWYRQLPEEGLKFMVYLQKENIIDESGMPKERFSAEFPKEGPSILRIQQVVRGDSAAYFCASSPAQVDRMNGQFFGPGTRLTVL.

The table lists this clonotype with many counts. The CDR3 sequence is CAISESRTSGREYF. Written as DNA, the CDR3 is TGTGCCATCAGTGAGTCGAGGACCTCCGGGAGGGAGTACTTC. The J gene is TRBJ2-5, the V gene TRBV10-3; 8 nucleotides match TRBD2. The J segment lost 12 bases and the V segment lost 0 bases, leaving 9 bases of the junction unmatched. CDR1 and CDR2 (germline): ENHRY, SYGVKD. The CDR3 is made up of 14 amino acids.

This clonotype was observed a few times. A much larger clone lies a single base off, so this may be a read error. The chain is built from TRBV10-3 and TRBJ2-4, with a weak D call TRBD2 (5 bases). Germline values: CDR1 ENHRY, CDR2 SYGVKD. This CDR3 contains 15 residues. The ends were cut back, 4 bases at V and 13 bases at J, with 23 bases in the middle. CDR3 bases: TGTGCCATCAGTGGGGTTAGCGCCCAATACAATGAGCAGTACTTC. Protein sequence: CAISGVSAQYNEQYF.

A few counts support this clonotype. The chain has TRBV6-1 and TRBJ2-1; D might be TRBD1 or TRBD2, each matching 5 bases. Per germline, CDR1 MNHNS and CDR2 SASEGT. CDR3 length: 12 residues. The ends were cut back, 7 bases at V and 13 bases at J, with 17 bases in the middle. The CDR3 DNA is TGTGCCAGCACTCCGGGACCAAAGACCCAGTTCTTC. This gives the protein CASTPGPKTQFF.

The chain carries TRBV6-6 and TRBJ2-7, with a weak D call TRBD2 (5 bases). V dropped 5 bases and J dropped 0 bases, with 17 bases sitting between them. Germline CDR1 reads MNHNY; CDR2 reads SVGAGI (reference sequence). The CDR3 extends over 16 amino acids. The CDR3 nucleotides read TGTGCCAGCAGTACTCAGGCTTCGGGGAGCTCCTACGAGCAGTACTTC. Encoded protein: CASSTQASGSSYEQYF.

In its sample, this clonotype was seen many times. V gene TRBV10-3 combines with J gene TRBJ2-5, with 12 bases that match TRBD2. CDR1 is ENHRY, CDR2 SYGVKD, per germline. The CDR3 consists of 16 residues. The J segment lost 4 bases and the V segment lost 5 bases, leaving 8 bases of the junction unmatched. CDR3 residues: CAISPTSGGFGETQYF. The CDR3 bases are TGTGCCATCAGTCCAACTAGCGGGGGGTTTGGAGAGACCCAGTACTTC.

This clonotype has at least ten counts. The chain carries TRBV7-3 and TRBJ2-3, with 11 bases fitting TRBD2. The V gene end was trimmed by 4 bases and the J gene end by 5 bases; junction bases not matched to a gene: 5. There are 15 residues in the CDR3. Germline CDR1 is SGHTA and CDR2 is FQGTGA. CDR3 bases: TGTGCCAGCAGCTCCTTAGCGGGGGGGGGAGATACGCAGTATTTT. Translated, it gives CASSSLAGGGDTQYF.

In this sample, this clonotype turned up many times. V is TRBV6-2 or TRBV6-3 and J is TRBJ1-6; D unclear. The CDR3 runs to 15 residues. Germline V gene sequence: CDR1 MNHEY, CDR2 SVGEGT. V lost 2 bases, J lost 6 bases, and 11 bases lay in between. DNA of the CDR3: TGTGCCAGCAGTTACCTCCCCGGCGGTAATTCACCCCTCCACTTT. This sequence encodes CASSYLPGGNSPLHF.

On this clonotype itself: A much larger clonotype is one base distant, so this may be a read error. This chain joins TRBV7-9 and TRBJ1-6, with 10 bases fitting TRBD1. The germline gives CDR1 SEHNR, CDR2 FQNEAQ (reference sequence). The CDR3 sequence is 15 residues long. CDR3 protein: CASSTTGTGVSPRHF. The CDR3 DNA sequence: TGTGCCAGCAGCACTACCGGGACAGGGGTATCACCCCGCCACTTT.

This clonotype was seen only a few times. The rearrangement links TRBV3-1 to TRBJ1-6, with D maybe TRBD1 (5 bases). Germline loops: CDR1 LGHDT, CDR2 YNNKEL (reference sequence). With 4 bases removed from V and 7 bases from J, the gap between germline ends came to 14 bases. The CDR3 length is 15 residues. This CDR3 reads CASSPWGVGNSPLHF. CDR3 coding DNA: TGTGCCAGCAGCCCCTGGGGGGTGGGAAATTCACCCCTCCACTTT.

V gene TRBV29-1 combines with J gene TRBJ2-7; no clear D gene. CDR1 and CDR2 (germline): SQVTM, ANQGSEA. Deletions cut 7 bases from V and 7 bases from J, with 11 bases between. CDR3 size: 10 residues. The CDR3 region is CSGITIEQYF. The CDR3 DNA sequence: TGCAGCGGTATAACGATTGAGCAGTACTTC.

This clonotype has a count of ten or more. V gene TRBV3-1 combines with J gene TRBJ1-1, with D maybe TRBD1 (5 bases). The length of the CDR3 is 16 residues. CDR1 and CDR2 (germline): LGHDT, YNNKEL (reference sequence). The V gene lost 4 bases and the J gene lost 4 bases, with 19 bases spanning the gap. The CDR3 DNA follows: TGTGCCAGCAGCCCCATGGCGGGACGGATAACCACTGAAGCTTTCTTT. This sequence encodes CASSPMAGRITTEAFF.